A single T cell receptor (beta chain) is shown here with its context. Sequenced by immunoSEQ multiplex PCR; TCRdb stores in-frame clones only, minus some. This sample carries about 210,000 clones, roughly 79% of them seen once, and the ten largest clones take around 8.9%. The data are from a study of blood T cell repertoires in COVID-19. The source is a woman aged 50 to 60 with acute COVID-19. Sequences were obtained from PBMCs or T cells enriched from blood (not recorded which).

The CDR3 reads CARSLDRGMINTGELFF. The CDR3 nucleotides are TGTGCCAGAAGCCTGGACAGGGGAATGATTAACACCGGGGAGCTGTTTTTT. The chain carries TRBV5-3 and TRBJ2-2; TRBD1 matches at 9 bases. TRBV5-3 is an ORF, with its function uncertain. The CDR3 loop spans 17 amino acids. J gave up 2 bases and V 4 bases, and 9 bases lay outside the gene matches.